A single sample is the source of the 14 T cell receptor beta chains below, sequenced in a study of T cell responses to AZD1222 COVID-19 vaccine. Libraries were prepared by immunoSEQ multiplex PCR; TCRdb keeps only in-frame clonotypes and omits some of them. The table records approximately 130,000 clones, 80% to 95% of them present only once. This material consisted of peripheral blood, taken on day 0 of AZD1222 vaccination. The receptors come from an adult in good health.

The chain carries TRBV18 and TRBJ2-3; a possible D gene is TRBD1 (6 bases). This CDR3 comprises 14 residues. Between the trimmed V and J ends, which lost 4 bases and 1 base, there was a span of 9 bases. CDR1 is KGHSH, CDR2 LQKENI, per germline. The CDR3: CASSRRTGTDTQYF. The CDR3 region has the DNA TGTGCCAGCTCACGCCGGACAGGCACAGATACGCAGTATTTT.

V usage is TRBV7-2 and J usage is TRBJ2-1, with TRBD2 matching over 7 bases. Germline assignment: CDR1 SGHTA and CDR2 FQGNSA. The CDR3 consists of 12 residues. V shed 6 bases, J shed 10 bases, and the junction held 6 bases outside the gene matches. The CDR3 here is CASRGRAGEQFF. In DNA, the CDR3 is TGTGCCAGCAGGGGGAGGGCCGGAGAGCAGTTCTTC. The complete variable domain, with remaining parts taken from reference TRBV7-2 and TRBJ2-1, reads GAGVSQSPSNKVTEKGKDVELRCDPISGHTALYWYRQSLGQGLEFLIYFQGNSAPDKSGLPSDRFSAERTGGSVSTLTIQRTQQEDSAVYLCASRGRAGEQFFGPGTRLTVL.

V usage is TRBV6-2 or TRBV6-3 and J usage is TRBJ1-1; no clear D. This CDR3 spans 11 amino acids. V lost 5 bases and J 4 bases, leaving 5 bases between the germline ends. Germline V CDR1 and CDR2: MNHEY, SVGEGT. The CDR3 sequence is CASSARTEAFF. In DNA, the CDR3 is TGTGCCAGCAGTGCCCGCACTGAAGCTTTCTTT.

The rearrangement links TRBV6-5 to TRBJ2-1; 12 bases fit TRBD2. Losses at the gene ends were 6 bases for V and 3 bases for J; bases not matched to a gene: 0. The germline V gene has CDR1 MNHEY and CDR2 SVGAGI. The CDR3 contains 14 residues. The CDR3 nucleotides are TGTGCCAGCAGGGGACTAGCGGGCTACAATGAGCAGTTCTTC. Encoded protein: CASRGLAGYNEQFF.

The sample holds a few counts of this clone. This sequence joins TRBV5-6 and TRBJ2-2, with TRBD2 as a possible D gene (6 bases). Trimming cost V 4 bases and J 1 base, with 14 bases left between them. CDR3 length equals 16 residues. Germline-derived CDR1 and CDR2 are SGHDT and YYEEEE. CDR3 nucleotides: TGTGCCAGCAGCCGTACCGGGACTGGGAACACCGGGGAGCTGTTTTTT. Its protein is CASSRTGTGNTGELFF.

The chain joins TRBV4-1 to TRBJ1-2; D possibly corresponds to TRBD1 (5 bases). The germline gives CDR1 MGHRA, CDR2 YSYEKL. The CDR3 has 14 amino acids. Trimming took off 4 bases at V and 7 bases at J, with 16 bases between the two ends. The CDR3 region has the DNA TGCGCCAGCAGCCCCCAGACAGATCGTGTTGGCTACACCTTC. This encodes CASSPQTDRVGYTF.

The V gene is TRBV6-1, the J gene TRBJ1-1; the D gene is possibly TRBD1 (5 bases). Trimming removed 1 base from V and 1 base from J, with 7 bases in between. Germline-derived CDR1 and CDR2 are MNHNS and SASEGT. This CDR3 region has 14 residues. The CDR3: CASSEGGGNTEAFF. The CDR3 DNA is TGTGCCAGCAGTGAAGGGGGGGGGAACACTGAAGCTTTCTTT.

The genes are TRBV3-1 (or the pseudogene TRBV3-2) and TRBJ1-2; D gene ambiguous. CDR3 size: 15 residues. Trimming left V 3 bases short and J 5 bases short, with 16 bases between. Germline-derived CDR1 and CDR2 are LGHDT and YNNKEL (reference sequence). CDR3 nucleotide sequence: TGTGCCAGCAGCCATGGAGGGAAATTCTCTTATGGCTACACCTTC. This codes for CASSHGGKFSYGYTF.

The V and J genes are TRBV5-1 and TRBJ1-3; the D is unclear. The CDR3 is made up of 13 amino acids. Trimming stripped 2 bases from V and 0 bases from J, with 3 bases between. Germline CDR1 reads SGHRS; CDR2 reads YFSETQ. This CDR3 reads CASSLGSGNTIYF. The CDR3 DNA follows: TGCGCCAGCAGCTTAGGCTCTGGAAACACCATATATTTT.

This chain links TRBV5-8 with TRBJ1-2; TRBD1 agrees at 7 bases. The CDR3 runs 14 residues. V shed 9 bases, J shed 4 bases, and the junction held 12 bases outside the gene matches. In germline, CDR1 is SGHTS, CDR2 YDEGEE. As DNA, the CDR3 is TGTGCCAACCTGAGGGGGCAGGGAGGCTATGGCTACACCTTC. Its translation: CANLRGQGGYGYTF.

The chain uses TRBV5-1 and TRBJ1-6, with 8 bases identical to TRBD1. Germline V gene lookup returns CDR1 SGHRS and CDR2 YFSETQ. CDR3 length equals 14 residues. V lost 1 base to trimming and J lost 7 bases; unmatched junction nucleotides: 1. The CDR3 sequence: CASSLTGGNSPLHF. As DNA, the CDR3 is TGCGCCAGCAGCTTGACAGGGGGAAATTCACCCCTCCACTTT.

The chain couples TRBV6-5 to TRBJ2-2, with TRBD2 matching over 8 bases. This CDR3 is built from 13 residues. V trimming: 5 bases; J trimming: 8 bases; junction bases outside the gene matches: 4. Germline V gives CDR1 MNHEY, CDR2 SVGAGI. The CDR3: CASSPGGTGELFF. CDR3 sequence (DNA): TGTGCCAGCAGTCCGGGAGGGACAGGGGAGCTGTTTTTT.

The chain combines TRBV2 with TRBJ1-2, with 11 bases lining up with TRBD1. The CDR3 is made up of 13 amino acids. Germline V lookup: CDR1 SNHLY, CDR2 FYNNEI. V lost 5 bases and J lost 6; bases outside the gene matches: 2. The CDR3 DNA follows: TGTGCCAGCAGTCCGGACAGGGGGCATGGCTACACCTTC. Translating it yields CASSPDRGHGYTF. The whole variable domain, remainder taken from reference TRBV2 and TRBJ1-2, is EPEVTQTPSHQVTQMGQEVILRCVPISNHLYFYWYRQILGQKVEFLVSFYNNEISEKSEIFDDQFSVERPDGSNFTLKIRSTKLEDSAMYFCASSPDRGHGYTFGSGTRLTVV.

This clone was counted only a few times. This sequence joins TRBV6-1 and TRBJ1-5, with no clear D. From germline, CDR1 is MNHNS and CDR2 SASEGT. The V end was cut by 1 base, the J end by 1 base, with 5 bases between. This CDR3 is built from 14 residues. The CDR3 region is CASSEGYSNQPQHF. The CDR3 nucleotides read TGTGCCAGCAGTGAAGGGTACAGCAATCAGCCCCAGCATTTT.